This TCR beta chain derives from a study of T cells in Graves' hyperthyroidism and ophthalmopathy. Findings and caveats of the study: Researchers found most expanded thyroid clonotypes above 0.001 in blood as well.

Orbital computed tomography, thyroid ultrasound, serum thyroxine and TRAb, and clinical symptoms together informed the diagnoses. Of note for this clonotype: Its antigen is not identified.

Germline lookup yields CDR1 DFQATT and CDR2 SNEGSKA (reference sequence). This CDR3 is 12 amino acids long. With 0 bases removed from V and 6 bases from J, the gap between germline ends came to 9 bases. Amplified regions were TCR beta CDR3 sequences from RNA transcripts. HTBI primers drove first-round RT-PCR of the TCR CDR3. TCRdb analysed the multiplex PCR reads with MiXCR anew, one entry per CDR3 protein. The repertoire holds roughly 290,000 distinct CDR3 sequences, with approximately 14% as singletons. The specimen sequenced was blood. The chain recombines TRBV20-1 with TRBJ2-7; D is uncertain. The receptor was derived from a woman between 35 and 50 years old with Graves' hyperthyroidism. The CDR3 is CSAREGSREQYF. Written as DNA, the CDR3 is TGCAGTGCTAGAGAAGGGTCCCGCGAGCAGTACTTC.